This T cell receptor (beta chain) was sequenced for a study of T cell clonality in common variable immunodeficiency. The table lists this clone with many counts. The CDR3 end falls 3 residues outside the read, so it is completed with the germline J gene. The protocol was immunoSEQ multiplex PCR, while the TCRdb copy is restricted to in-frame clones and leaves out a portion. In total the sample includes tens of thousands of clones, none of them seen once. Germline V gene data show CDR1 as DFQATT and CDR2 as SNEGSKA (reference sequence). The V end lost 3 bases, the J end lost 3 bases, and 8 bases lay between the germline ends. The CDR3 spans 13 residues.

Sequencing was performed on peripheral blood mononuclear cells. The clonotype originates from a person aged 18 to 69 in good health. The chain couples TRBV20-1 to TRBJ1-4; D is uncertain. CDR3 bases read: TGCAGTGCTAGTGGCAGTGCTAATGAAAAA. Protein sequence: CSASGSANEK. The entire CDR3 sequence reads CSASGSANEKLFF.